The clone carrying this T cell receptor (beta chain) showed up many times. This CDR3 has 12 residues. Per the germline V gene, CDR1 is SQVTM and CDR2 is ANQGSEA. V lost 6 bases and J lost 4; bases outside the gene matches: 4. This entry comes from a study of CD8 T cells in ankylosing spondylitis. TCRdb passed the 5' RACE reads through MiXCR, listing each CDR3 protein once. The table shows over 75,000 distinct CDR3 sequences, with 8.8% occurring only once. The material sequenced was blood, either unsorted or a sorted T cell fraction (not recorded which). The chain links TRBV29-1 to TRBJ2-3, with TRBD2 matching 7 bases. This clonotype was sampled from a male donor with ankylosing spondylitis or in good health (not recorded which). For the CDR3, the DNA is TGCAGCGTCGCACGGGGGGCAGATACGCAGTATTTT. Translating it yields CSVARGADTQYF.